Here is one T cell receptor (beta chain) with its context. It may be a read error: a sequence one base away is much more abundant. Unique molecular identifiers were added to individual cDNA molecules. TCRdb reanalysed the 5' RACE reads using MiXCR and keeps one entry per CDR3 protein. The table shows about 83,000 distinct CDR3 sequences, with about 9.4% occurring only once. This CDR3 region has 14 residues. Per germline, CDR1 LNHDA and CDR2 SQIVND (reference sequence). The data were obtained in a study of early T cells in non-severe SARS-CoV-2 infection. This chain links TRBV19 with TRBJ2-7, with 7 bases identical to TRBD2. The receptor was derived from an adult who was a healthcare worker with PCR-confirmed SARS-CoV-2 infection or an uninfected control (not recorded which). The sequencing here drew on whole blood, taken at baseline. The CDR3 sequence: CVSSISAGAYEQYF. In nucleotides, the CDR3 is TGTGTCAGTAGTATATCCGCGGGAGCCTACGAGCAGTACTTC. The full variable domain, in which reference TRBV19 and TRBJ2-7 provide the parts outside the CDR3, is DGGITQSPKYLFRKEGQNVTLSCEQNLNHDAMYWYRQDPGQGLRLIYYSQIVNDFQKGDIAEGYSVSREKKESFPLTVTSAQKNPTAFYLCVSSISAGAYEQYFGPGTRLTVT.